This entry describes one TCR beta chain. Its antigen remains unidentified. Per-nucleotide qualities are absent, and no much larger clonotype sits a single base away. The intended sense of this specimen's treatment or condition label: approximately 9-day PBMC culture with coronavirus spike peptide pools or control peptides (ViraFEST assay). The ViraFEST assay, used in the study, expanded antigen-specific T cells with peptide pools and then identified the expanded clonotypes through TCR sequencing. The convalescent patients' positive SARS-CoV-2 PCR tests were from March to December 2020, which was before the Alpha, Beta and Delta variants emerged in the United States. PBMCs were cultured at fewer than 2.5 million per well in IMDM supplemented with approximately 5.4% human AB serum and 10 IU/ml IL-2, with approximately 10 ug/ml peptide pools added. On days 3 and 7, half of the culture medium was replaced with fresh IL-2-containing medium. After approximately 11 days of culture, CD4+ T cells were isolated by negative selection with the EasySep CD4+ T cell isolation kit. Ficoll-Paque Plus gradient centrifugation was used to isolate PBMCs from whole blood, and the isolated PBMCs were then either used fresh or cryopreserved at -140C. Each culture condition was generally run in triplicate wells.

This record belongs to a study of vaccination and CD4 T cells after COVID-19 (dated by TCRdb to the early 2020s). About the study as a whole: Convalescent patients had a positive SARS-CoV-2 result on nasal swab PCR, and of these patients, about ten had mild disease and one had severe disease. The convalescent cohort included six males and four females, with two Hispanic individuals, seven Caucasians, two Asians and one multiracial person. Each participant got two doses of either the Pfizer-BioNTech BNT162b2 vaccine (n=8) or the Moderna mRNA-1273 vaccine (n=2). Post-COVID blood samples from convalescent patients were collected a median of roughly 100 days after diagnosis, with a range of roughly 30 to 170 days. Post-vaccine blood samples were collected a median of about 11 weeks after the second vaccine dose, ranging from 14 to 241 days. The cultures were stimulated with overlapping spike peptide pools from SARS-CoV-2 and from the common cold coronaviruses HCoV-NL63, HCoV-OC43 and HCoV-229E. Control cultures received a CEFX viral epitope pool as the positive control, an HIV-1 Nef peptide pool as the negative control, or no peptide. In around 9 COVID-19 convalescent patients and a handful of infection-naive healthy vaccine recipients, researchers compared the spike-specific CD4+ TCR repertoire from before mRNA vaccination with the repertoire from after. The study at large found these results: Only a relatively small number of convalescent patients were included in the study, and early timepoints following natural infection were not analyzed. Among the post-vaccine SARS-CoV-2-reactive clones in convalescent patients, a median around 90% showed up only after vaccination, which suggests vaccine-specific priming. The median number of SARS-CoV-2-reactive clonotypes rose from 20 to 25 after infection to some 40 after vaccination, but the change was not significant. In convalescent patients, nearly all vaccine-specific clones (304 of 307) were found to be mono-reactive for SARS-CoV-2 spike rather than cross-reactive with common cold coronaviruses.

Trimming at the junction amounts to 0 bases on V and 6 bases on J, and the germline ends lie 9 bases apart. Taken from cysteine to phenylalanine, the CDR3 has 13 residues. Only CDR3 DNA is held: 39 bases, read in frame from base 1. Sequences LGHNT (CDR1) and FRNRAP (CDR2) are obtained from the germline V gene. Receptor amplification or capture employed PCR. DNA from cultured CD4+ T cells was subjected to TCR sequencing with the Oncomine TCR Beta short-read assay at the Johns Hopkins FTIC core. The QIAamp micro DNA kit was used to extract genomic DNA from the cultured CD4+ T cells. The Oncomine TCR Beta libraries from cultured CD4+ T cells were pooled using unique dual indexes and then sequenced on an Illumina iSeq 100. In the source study's methods: Non-productive sequences were removed, and CDR3s that did not start with C, did not end with F or W, or were shorter than 7 amino acids were discarded. Antigen-specific clonotypes were identified with the MANAFEST web application by comparing peptide-stimulated wells with reference and other culture wells. Positive clones required FDR below 0.05, an odds ratio above 5, and productive frequency above 0.1% in at least two of three replicate wells. Clonotypes that were significantly expanded in both SARS-CoV-2 spike wells and at least one common cold coronavirus spike condition were defined as cross-reactive. Using R version 3.6.1, CDR3 homology was evaluated through Levenshtein distances (stringdist) along with unrooted phylogenetic trees (ape). The raw public data were reprocessed by TCRdb itself: fastp quality trimming at Q25, MiXCR clonotype calling, in-frame beta chains only. Records with the same CDR3 protein are collapsed into one entry carrying the most frequent genes and DNA. The V and J calls were not made by the authors but by TCRdb's processing. A total of more than 15,000 distinct CDR3 sequences appear in this sample, less than 70% of them only once. Of the sample, around 19% is held by the ten largest clones.

The chain was built from TRBV12-5 and TRBJ2-7, and TRBD2 may be the D gene, going by 6 matching bases. The sequence was collected from a human donor who had recovered from COVID-19. The source material was CD4+ T cells from blood, cultured in vitro, sampled before SARS-CoV-2 vaccination. The sequence in DNA is TGTGCTAGTGGTTTGGTAGAGGGAGGCGAGCAGTACTTC. It codes for CASGLVEGGEQYF.